The rows below give T cell receptor beta chains drawn from one sample of a study of identical twins. Each CDR3 protein is one row after TCRdb ran MiXCR on the 5' RACE reads. Of about 240,000 distinct CDR3 sequences listed, more than 9.5% are singletons. The same sample was also studied in work on yellow fever vaccine responses in identical twins.

Sequencing used memory (CD45RO+) T cells sorted from blood. The receptors come from a woman between 18 and 29 years old in good health. The CDR3 runs from the conserved cysteine through the conserved F or W. D genes are given only for firm matches. The size field is filled for only some rows; it gives once, few, many or a size class.

d_call,clone_size,j_call,v_call,cdr3_nt,cdr3_aa
-,few,TRBJ2-7,TRBV19,TGTGCCAGTAGGAGGACGGACTCCTACGAGCAGTACTTC,CASRRTDSYEQYF
TRBD1,-,TRBJ1-2,TRBV20-1,TGCAGTGCTTTAACCGGGACAGGGGGAGGCTACACCTTC,CSALTGTGGGYTF
-,few,TRBJ2-2,TRBV6-1,TGTGCCAGCACGGATAGGGGGGGGCGCGGGGAGCTGTTTTTT,CASTDRGGRGELFF
TRBD2,-,TRBJ2-4,TRBV20-1,TGCAGTGCCGTGCCTAGCGGGGGGATGATGGTGGCCAAAAACATTCAGTACTTC,CSAVPSGGMMVAKNIQYF
-,many,TRBJ1-1,TRBV5-1,TGCGCCAGCAGCTTGGATCAGACGAACACTGAAGCTTTCTTT,CASSLDQTNTEAFF
TRBD2,many,TRBJ2-1,TRBV4-1,TGCGCCAGCAGCCGCGGGGGAACGGGATACAATGAGCAGTTCTTC,CASSRGGTGYNEQFF
-,few,TRBJ1-2,TRBV11-2,TGTGCCAGCAGCTTAGCCGGCTGGATAGGATACACCTTC,CASSLAGWIGYTF
-,few,TRBJ2-5,TRBV5-1,TGCGCCAGCAGCTTGGAGGGGAAAGGAGGGAAAGAGACCCAGTACTTC,CASSLEGKGGKETQYF
-,-,TRBJ1-4,TRBV3-1,TGTGCCAGCAGCCCATCCTGGGGAGCCGGTGAAAAACTGTTTTTT,CASSPSWGAGEKLFF
TRBD2,-,TRBJ2-3,TRBV13,TGTGCCAGCAGCACACTAGCGCCAGGCACAGATACGCAGTATTTT,CASSTLAPGTDTQYF
-,-,TRBJ2-7,TRBV6-5,TGTGCCAGCAGTTACCCACAGGGAAATAACTACGAGCAGTACTTC,CASSYPQGNNYEQYF
-,-,TRBJ1-2,TRBV7-9,TGTGCCAGCAGCCCAGACCGACAGCGCTATGGCTACACCTTC,CASSPDRQRYGYTF
TRBD1,-,TRBJ1-3,TRBV15,TGTGCCACCAGCAAAAGGACAGGGTCTGGAAACACCATATATTTT,CATSKRTGSGNTIYF
-,many,TRBJ2-3,TRBV6-4,TGTGCCAGCAGTGACTCTCACAGCACAGATACGCAGTATTTT,CASSDSHSTDTQYF
TRBD1,-,TRBJ1-6,TRBV29-1,TGCAGCGTCGAGACAGGGCCCGGTTCACCCCTCCACTTT,CSVETGPGSPLHF
-,many,TRBJ2-7,TRBV29-1,TGCAGCGTTTTGATGGCGAGTGAGCAGTACTTC,CSVLMASEQYF
TRBD2,-,TRBJ2-4,TRBV12-3/TRBV12-4,TGTGCCAGCAGTTTTTTGGCGGGGGACTTCCTCCCAAACATTCAGTACTTC,CASSFLAGDFLPNIQYF
-,few,TRBJ1-2,TRBV28,TGTGCCAGCAGTCCACACCGTAACTATGGCTACACCTTC,CASSPHRNYGYTF
TRBD2,once,TRBJ2-7,TRBV7-9,TGTGCCAGCAGCTTAGGGACTAGCGGGGCGGGCGAGCAGTACTTC,CASSLGTSGAGEQYF
-,few,TRBJ2-3,TRBV30,TGTGCCTGGAAGGCAGGACAGAACACAGATACGCAGTATTTT,CAWKAGQNTDTQYF
TRBD1,many,TRBJ2-3,TRBV6-5,TGTGCCAGCAGTTACAGGGGGCCTCCAGATACGCAGTATTTT,CASSYRGPPDTQYF
TRBD1,-,TRBJ1-2,TRBV12-3/TRBV12-4,TGTGCCAGCAGACAGGGGTTAAGCTATGGCTACACCTTC,CASRQGLSYGYTF
TRBD1,-,TRBJ2-1,TRBV2,TGTGCCAGCAGTGAACAGGGGGCGAACAATGAGCAGTTCTTC,CASSEQGANNEQFF
TRBD2,-,TRBJ2-1,TRBV4-1,TGCGCCAGCAGCCGACTCGCGGGGGGCTACTACAATGAGCAGTTCTTC,CASSRLAGGYYNEQFF
TRBD1,few,TRBJ1-1,TRBV12-3/TRBV12-4,TGTGCCAGCAGTCGGGACAGGCCCAACACTGAAGCTTTCTTT,CASSRDRPNTEAFF
-,many,TRBJ1-2,TRBV6-5,TGTGCCAGCAGTTACTCAAGATACGGGGCTGGCTACACCTTC,CASSYSRYGAGYTF
-,many,TRBJ2-7,TRBV10-3,TGTGCCATCAAAGAGGGAGACGAGCAGTACTTC,CAIKEGDEQYF
-,-,TRBJ2-2,TRBV3-1,TGTGCCAGCAGCCCTAGGACCTCCTGGTCACGCCCCGGGGAGCTGTTTTTT,CASSPRTSWSRPGELFF
TRBD1,-,TRBJ2-1,TRBV7-9,TGTGCCAGCAGCTTTAACCCGGGGACAGCTGAGCAGTTCTTC,CASSFNPGTAEQFF
-,few,TRBJ2-1,TRBV7-6,TGTGCCAGCATCCTCCGGACTTCCAACAATGAGCAGTTCTTC,CASILRTSNNEQFF
-,few,TRBJ2-7,TRBV6-6,TGTGCCAGCAGGGCCGGGGCGGGGGAGCAGTACTTC,CASRAGAGEQYF
TRBD2,-,TRBJ2-3,TRBV7-2,TGTGCCAGCAGCTTAACCGGGAGGGATACGCAGTATTTT,CASSLTGRDTQYF
-,-,TRBJ2-3,TRBV5-5,TGTGCCAGCAGCTACCGAAGGACAGATACGCAGTATTTT,CASSYRRTDTQYF
-,-,TRBJ2-1,TRBV6-2/TRBV6-3,TGTGCCAGCAGTTCGGGCGGGATGGGTAATGAGCAGTTCTTC,CASSSGGMGNEQFF
-,-,TRBJ2-3,TRBV5-4,TGTGCCAGCAGCTTGGGACTGCAATCGGCAGATACGCAGTATTTT,CASSLGLQSADTQYF
TRBD2,-,TRBJ2-1,TRBV5-1,TGCGCCAGCCAGCGGGAGGGCCGAGCGTACTACAATGAGCAGTTCTTC,CASQREGRAYYNEQFF
TRBD1,few,TRBJ1-2,TRBV27,TGTGCCAGCAGTAAGGACAGGGGGCTTGTCTATGGCTACACCTTC,CASSKDRGLVYGYTF
-,few,TRBJ2-5,TRBV18,TGTGCCAGCTCACCACCCAACCAAGAGACCCAGTACTTC,CASSPPNQETQYF
TRBD2,few,TRBJ2-2,TRBV6-1,TGTGCCAGCACCTCCCTCGGGGCTAGCGGGGTCATCACCGGGGAGCTGTTTTTT,CASTSLGASGVITGELFF
TRBD1,many,TRBJ2-2,TRBV29-1,TGCAGCGTCGGACAGGGATCAGGCACCGGGGAGCTGTTTTTT,CSVGQGSGTGELFF
-,few,TRBJ2-1,TRBV9,TGTGCCAGCAGCGTTTTTGGCAGGGAGTTAAATGAGCAGTTCTTC,CASSVFGRELNEQFF
TRBD1,-,TRBJ2-2,TRBV7-2,TGTGCCACGGGACAGGGGTTTATCGGGGAGCTGTTTTTT,CATGQGFIGELFF
TRBD2,many,TRBJ2-1,TRBV27,TGTGCCAGCAGTTTAGCCGGGGGACTAGCGGGATACAATGAGCAGTTCTTC,CASSLAGGLAGYNEQFF
TRBD1,few,TRBJ2-6,TRBV11-2,TGTGCCAGCAGCTTAGTTCCGACAGGGGGACTCTCTGGGGCCAACGTCCTGACTTTC,CASSLVPTGGLSGANVLTF
TRBD2,few,TRBJ2-7,TRBV27,TGTGCCAGCAGTTTATATAGCGGGGGGGCCTACGAGCAGTACTTC,CASSLYSGGAYEQYF
TRBD1,-,TRBJ2-3,TRBV6-5,TGTGCCAGCAGTTACTCCACCTTAACACGACAGGGCGCCACAGATACGCAGTATTTT,CASSYSTLTRQGATDTQYF
-,-,TRBJ1-2,TRBV20-1,TGCAGTGCCAGTTCCATGGAGGGCGGATTTAACTATGGCTACACCTTC,CSASSMEGGFNYGYTF
-,few,TRBJ1-2,TRBV6-4,TGTGCCAGCAGACGAGCGGGGGACGCCTATGGCTACACCTTC,CASRRAGDAYGYTF
-,-,TRBJ2-7,TRBV6-2/TRBV6-3,TGTGCCAGCAGTTACTCTACAGTAGCCTACGAGCAGTACTTC,CASSYSTVAYEQYF
-,few,TRBJ2-7,TRBV20-1,TGCAGTGCCAAGGATGGACAAAGTACCTACGAGCAGTACTTC,CSAKDGQSTYEQYF
TRBD2,many,TRBJ2-1,TRBV7-2,TGTGCCAGCAGCTTAGTCGGGGGGGACAATGAGCAGTTCTTC,CASSLVGGDNEQFF
-,few,TRBJ2-7,TRBV7-9,TGTGCCAGCGCTAGGGACTCCGCCTACGAGCAGTACTTC,CASARDSAYEQYF
TRBD1,many,TRBJ1-2,TRBV27,TGTGCCAGCAGTCCGACAGGGGGAGGTGGCTACACCTTC,CASSPTGGGGYTF
TRBD1,few,TRBJ1-1,TRBV7-2,TGTGCCAGCAGCCCTGGGACAGGACCGAACACTGAAGCTTTCTTT,CASSPGTGPNTEAFF